These 20 T cell receptor beta chains originate from one sample sequenced in a study of cytotoxic CD8 clonotypes in ibrutinib-treated CLL (dated by TCRdb to about 2021). Libraries were built with the immunoSEQ multiplex PCR assay. TCRdb limited this immuneACCESS table to in-frame rearrangements with V and J called. A share of clones is missing; checked studies link under half to unresolved V genes, and the rest is unexplained. This sample comprises 9,500 to 15,000 clones, around 68% of them detected only once. The ten largest clones add up to about 25% of the sample. Source: PBMCs, taken before ibrutinib treatment. The receptors come from a human donor with chronic lymphocytic leukemia.

This clone was recorded a few times. The genes are TRBV9 and TRBJ1-3; no reliable D call. Germline loops: CDR1 SGDLS, CDR2 YYNGEE. The CDR3 has 15 residues. The V end lost 0 bases, the J end lost 2 bases, and 9 bases lay between the germline ends. Here the CDR3 DNA reads TGTGCCAGCAGCGTAGAAGTAACAGCTGGAAACACCATATATTTT. It is translated as CASSVEVTAGNTIYF.

The V and J genes are TRBV28 and TRBJ2-5; D is possibly TRBD1 (7 bases). The V gene lost 3 bases and the J gene lost 5 bases, with 16 bases spanning the gap. CDR1 and CDR2 from the germline V gene are MDHEN and SYDVKM. CDR3 length: 15 residues. CDR3 residues: CASSFGQGGAETQYF. In DNA form, the CDR3 reads TGTGCCAGCAGTTTCGGCCAGGGGGGAGCCGAGACCCAGTACTTC.

The rearrangement links TRBV2 to TRBJ1-2; D is unresolved. CDR3 size: 11 residues. Trimming removed 7 bases at V and 5 bases at J, with 8 bases between. CDR1 is SNHLY and CDR2 is FYNNEI in the germline V gene. The CDR3 DNA is TGTGCCAGCACGGTCGGATATGGCTACACCTTC. Translating it yields CASTVGYGYTF.

In nucleotides, the CDR3 is TGCGCCAGCAGCCAAGGTGGACAGGGGGGGGAAGCTAACTATGGCTACACCTTC. Translated: CASSQGGQGGEANYGYTF. J is TRBJ1-2 and V is TRBV4-1; TRBD1 matches at 10 bases. The CDR3 sequence is 18 residues long. CDR1 and CDR2 (germline): MGHRA, YSYEKL. V was clipped by 1 base and J by 0 bases; unmatched bases: 8.

V is TRBV6-5 and J is TRBJ2-7, with D perhaps matching TRBD1 (8 bases). V lost 5 bases and J 3 bases, leaving 14 bases between the germline ends. The CDR3 contains 14 residues. The germline V gene has CDR1 MNHEY and CDR2 SVGAGI. CDR3 region: CASSPTGGVYEQYF. Written as DNA, the CDR3 is TGTGCCAGCAGTCCTACAGGGGGGGTCTACGAGCAGTACTTC.

This clone was counted a few times. The chain recombines TRBV6-5 with TRBJ2-1; 7 bases line up with TRBD1. The CDR3 is 13 amino acids. Trimming at V came to 0 bases and at J to 13 bases, leaving 6 bases not matched to a gene. Germline CDR1 is MNHEY and CDR2 is SVGAGI. CDR3 residues: CASSYSRQGKQFF. The DNA of the CDR3 is TGTGCCAGCAGTTACTCGAGACAGGGAAAACAGTTCTTC.

CDR3: CASSRADRAYEQYF. The CDR3 DNA is TGTGCCAGCAGCCGTGCGGACAGGGCCTACGAGCAGTACTTC. This chain joins TRBV7-9 and TRBJ2-7; TRBD1 matches at 8 bases. With 5 bases clipped from V and 2 bases from J, the junction kept 5 bases outside the gene matches. From germline, CDR1 is SEHNR and CDR2 FQNEAQ (reference sequence). The CDR3 totals 14 residues.

The sample holds one count of this clone. The rearrangement links TRBV28 to TRBJ2-7; TRBD2 is a possible D gene (6 bases). The V gene lost 7 bases and the J gene lost 7 bases, with 14 bases spanning the gap. CDR1 and CDR2 (germline): MDHEN, SYDVKM. The CDR3 consists of 12 residues. The CDR3 region has the DNA TGTGCCAGCAAAAGGCCCGCGGGGGAGCAGTACTTC. Protein sequence: CASKRPAGEQYF.

The CDR3 is CASSSRPAGTNTEAFF. The CDR3 bases are TGTGCCAGCAGCTCTAGACCGGCAGGTACGAACACTGAAGCTTTCTTT. The chain is built from TRBV7-2 and TRBJ1-1; no clear D gene. This CDR3 comprises 16 residues. V was cut by 4 bases and J by 1 base, with 16 bases left in between. Germline V CDR1 and CDR2: SGHTA, FQGNSA.

The chain uses TRBV18 and TRBJ2-3; D is possibly TRBD2 (6 bases). The CDR3 loop spans 16 amino acids. CDR1 is KGHSH, CDR2 LQKENI, per germline. V lost 6 bases, J lost 3 bases, and 19 bases lay in between. The CDR3 coding sequence is TGTGCCAGCTCTATCACGGAGGGAGTCCTAACAGATACGCAGTATTTT. Its translation is CASSITEGVLTDTQYF.

This chain uses TRBV16 with TRBJ1-5; D perhaps matches TRBD1 (6 bases). V gave up 3 bases and J gave up 7 bases, with 10 bases separating them. This CDR3 contains 13 residues. Germline CDR1 and CDR2: KGHSY and FQNENV. CDR3 loop: CASSQGGGQPQHF. The CDR3 DNA follows: TGTGCCAGCAGCCAGGGGGGCGGACAGCCCCAGCATTTT.

The J gene is TRBJ2-2, the V gene TRBV9; no firm D call. The CDR3 spans 15 residues. CDR1 is SGDLS and CDR2 is YYNGEE in the germline V gene. V was pared by 3 bases and J by 3 bases, with 12 bases between. CDR3 amino acids: CASSALPDHTGELFF. The CDR3, as DNA: TGTGCCAGCAGCGCCCTCCCGGACCACACCGGGGAGCTGTTTTTT.

In its sample, this clone was seen a few times. This same CDR3 is encoded by further DNA sequences in the sample. The CDR3 reads CASSRDRVTEAFF. The CDR3 region has the DNA TGTGCCAGCAGCCGTGACAGGGTCACTGAAGCTTTCTTT. The rearrangement joins TRBV28 to TRBJ1-1; 7 bases map to TRBD1. Germline V gene lookup returns CDR1 MDHEN and CDR2 SYDVKM. The V segment lost 6 bases and the J segment 4 bases; nucleotides outside the gene matches: 5. The CDR3 totals 13 residues.

This clone showed up just once. The V call is TRBV7-9, the J call TRBJ2-2; D may be TRBD1 or TRBD2 (5 bases each). CDR1 SEHNR and CDR2 FQNEAQ come from the germline V gene (reference sequence). The CDR3 spans 15 residues. Deletions cut 5 bases from V and 6 bases from J, with 16 bases between. The CDR3 sequence is CASSPLIRGAGELFF. The CDR3 region has the DNA TGTGCCAGCAGCCCTTTAATACGAGGGGCCGGGGAGCTGTTTTTT.

The V and J genes are TRBV9 and TRBJ2-1; 10 bases match TRBD2. Looked up from germline, CDR1 is SGDLS and CDR2 is YYNGEE. The CDR3 consists of 16 residues. The J segment lost 2 bases and the V segment lost 4 bases, leaving 6 bases of the junction unmatched. CDR3 protein: CASSFTSGEAYNEQFF. The DNA of the CDR3 is TGTGCCAGCAGCTTCACTAGCGGGGAGGCCTACAATGAGCAGTTCTTC.

The chain carries TRBV7-2 and TRBJ2-3, with TRBD2 identical over 8 bases. J was trimmed by 14 bases and V by 6 bases; bases with no gene match: 10. The germline CDR1 and CDR2 sequences are SGHTA and FQGNSA. The CDR3 has 12 residues. CDR3 amino acids: CASSISGALSYF. DNA of the CDR3: TGTGCCAGCAGTATTAGCGGGGCTCTTTCGTATTTT.

This clone came up a few times. The chain couples TRBV5-1 to TRBJ1-6; D not certain. V was clipped by 6 bases and J by 3 bases, with 10 bases between them. The CDR3 has 14 amino acids. CDR1 is SGHRS and CDR2 is YFSETQ in the germline V gene. The CDR3 bases are TGCGCCAGCAAGATTCAAAGCTATAATTCACCCCTCCACTTT. It yields the protein CASKIQSYNSPLHF.

This chain uses TRBV4-2 with TRBJ2-7; TRBD1 might be the D (6 bases). Trimming took off 1 base at V and 7 bases at J, with 23 bases between the two ends. Germline CDR1 reads LGHNA; CDR2 reads YNFKEQ. CDR3 size: 17 residues. CDR3 nucleotides: TGTGCCAGCAGCCAAGCTACTAATGGGGGCCGGGATGGGGAGCAGTACTTC. Protein: CASSQATNGGRDGEQYF.

The V call is TRBV9, the J call TRBJ2-7, with a tentative D call TRBD1 (8 bases). V lost 3 bases and J 5 bases, leaving 18 bases between the germline ends. Germline-derived CDR1 and CDR2 are SGDLS and YYNGEE. The CDR3 length is 15 residues. The CDR3 coding sequence is TGTGCCAGCAGCGCCACAGGGGGGGGGTCCCACGAGCAGTACTTC. The encoded protein is CASSATGGGSHEQYF.

The chain is built from TRBV7-3 and TRBJ2-5; D is possibly TRBD1 (5 bases). The CDR3 loop spans 15 amino acids. Trimming shortened V by 1 base and J by 1 base, and 10 bases separated the two germline ends. Germline values: CDR1 SGHTA, CDR2 FQGTGA. The DNA for the CDR3 is TGTGCCAGCAGCTTAAATGGCAGGGCCCAAGAGACCCAGTACTTC. The encoded protein is CASSLNGRAQETQYF.